A single sample is the source of the 26 T cell receptor beta chains below, sequenced in a study of cytomegalovirus exposure and HLA in healthy donors. Sequencing used immunoSEQ multiplex PCR; TCRdb keeps in-frame clones, though not all of them. The sample has around 120,000 clones; around 89% are singletons. Sequencing was done on a sample of PBMCs. The source is a woman aged 18-29 years in good health and CMV-seropositive.

The CDR3 is CASSSNRGLGGTEAFF. The CDR3 region has the DNA TGTGCCAGCAGCTCTAACAGGGGCCTAGGGGGGACTGAAGCTTTCTTT. The chain is built from TRBV5-4 and TRBJ1-1, with 7 bases aligning to TRBD1. CDR1 SGHNT and CDR2 YYREEE come from the germline V gene (reference sequence). V lost 3 bases, J lost 5 bases, and 13 bases stayed unmatched. The CDR3 sequence is 16 residues long.

The CDR3 DNA follows: TGTGCCAGCAGCCAAGGTAGGGGCCAGAACACTGAAGCTTTCTTT. This codes for CASSQGRGQNTEAFF. The chain uses TRBV4-2 and TRBJ1-1, with D maybe TRBD1 (5 bases). V shed 1 base and J shed 1 base, with 10 bases lying between them. CDR3 length equals 15 residues. Germline values: CDR1 LGHNA, CDR2 YNFKEQ.

The CDR3 DNA reads TGTGCCAGCAGCCAGAACTACGAGCAGTACTTC. Translated: CASSQNYEQYF. The V call is TRBV2, the J call TRBJ2-7, with D unclear. Germline assignment: CDR1 SNHLY and CDR2 FYNNEI. The CDR3 extends over 11 amino acids. V lost 6 bases, J lost 3 bases, and 6 bases lay in between.

Concerning this clone: This sample also contains other DNA sequences that code for the same CDR3. This rearrangement joins TRBV5-1 to TRBJ2-3; a weak D match, TRBD1 (5 bases). This CDR3 spans 15 amino acids. Germline V CDR1 and CDR2: SGHRS, YFSETQ. The V gene lost 3 bases and the J gene lost 5 bases, with 16 bases spanning the gap. The CDR3 DNA reads TGCGCCAGCAGCTCCGGAGCTGGGGCCGGAGATACGCAGTATTTT. Its protein product is CASSSGAGAGDTQYF.

The genes are TRBV5-5 and TRBJ2-5, with D uncertain. V was clipped by 2 bases and J by 5 bases, with 7 bases between them. Germline loops: CDR1 SGHKS, CDR2 YYEKEE (reference sequence). This CDR3 has 12 amino acids. CDR3: CASSLSIETQYF. Here the CDR3 DNA reads TGTGCCAGCAGCTTAAGCATCGAGACCCAGTACTTC.

The rearrangement joins TRBV7-9 to TRBJ1-2; D perhaps matches TRBD1 (6 bases). CDR1 and CDR2 (germline): SEHNR, FQNEAQ (reference sequence). Deletions cut 3 bases from V and 8 bases from J, with 13 bases between. CDR3 length: 13 residues. The CDR3 protein is CASSFGGALGYTF. The CDR3 DNA follows: TGTGCCAGCAGCTTTGGGGGGGCGCTGGGCTACACCTTC. Filled out from reference TRBV7-9 and TRBJ1-2, the complete variable domain reads DTGVSQNPRHKITKRGQNVTFRCDPISEHNRLYWYRQTLGQGPEFLTYFQNEAQLEKSRLLSDRFSAERPKGSFSTLEIQRTEQGDSAMYLCASSFGGALGYTFGSGTRLTVV.

V gene TRBV6-1 combines with J gene TRBJ1-3; D is undetermined. Germline CDR1 reads MNHNS; CDR2 reads SASEGT. Trimming took 5 bases from V and 3 from J, leaving 14 bases between them. The CDR3 spans 15 residues. This CDR3 reads CASSKQKLNGNTIYF. DNA of the CDR3: TGTGCCAGCAGTAAGCAAAAACTAAATGGAAACACCATATATTTT.

The V and J genes are TRBV29-1 and TRBJ1-1; D gene ambiguous. Trimming stripped 4 bases from V and 0 bases from J, with 6 bases between. Germline CDR1 is SQVTM and CDR2 is ANQGSEA. CDR3 length: 12 residues. The CDR3 DNA sequence: TGCAGCGTTGTACAGCTGAACACTGAAGCTTTCTTT. It yields the protein CSVVQLNTEAFF.

The chain is built from TRBV11-2 and TRBJ2-1; 8 bases are a match to TRBD1. The CDR3 contains 12 residues. After removal of 1 base from V and 16 bases from J, the junction contained 6 bases not matched to a gene. The germline V gene encodes CDR1 SGHAT and CDR2 FQNNGV. This CDR3 reads CASSLAQDRVFF. The DNA for the CDR3 is TGTGCCAGCAGCTTAGCTCAGGACAGGGTTTTCTTC.

The chain uses TRBV9 and TRBJ2-1, with 10 bases fitting TRBD2. Germline CDR1 is SGDLS and CDR2 is YYNGEE. The CDR3 is made up of 16 amino acids. V was pared by 0 bases and J by 7 bases, with 7 bases of the junction left unmatched. The DNA of the CDR3 is TGTGCCAGCAGCGTAGGGACTAGCGGAAACTTTAATGAGCAGTTCTTC. It specifies CASSVGTSGNFNEQFF. Supplemented by reference TRBV9 and TRBJ2-1, the full variable domain reads DSGVTQTPKHLITATGQRVTLRCSPRSGDLSVYWYQQSLDQGLQFLIQYYNGEERAKGNILERFSAQQFPDLHSELNLSSLELGDSALYFCASSVGTSGNFNEQFFGPGTRLTVL.

The V call is TRBV5-1, the J call TRBJ2-3; tentative D call: TRBD1 (6 bases). The CDR3 length is 14 residues. Trimming cost V 0 bases and J 3 bases, with 8 bases left between them. Germline CDR1 reads SGHRS; CDR2 reads YFSETQ. The CDR3 DNA reads as TGCGCCAGCAGCTTGGAAAGGGGGACAGATACGCAGTATTTT. Protein: CASSLERGTDTQYF.

The CDR3 here is CASGDRDGTEAFF. DNA of the CDR3: TGCGCCAGCGGGGACAGGGATGGTACTGAAGCTTTCTTT. This chain links TRBV10-1 with TRBJ1-1; the match to TRBD1 covers 9 bases. V trimming: 8 bases; J trimming: 5 bases; junction bases outside the gene matches: 6. The length of the CDR3 is 13 residues. Germline V gene data show CDR1 as WNHNN and CDR2 as SYGVQD (reference sequence).

The chain carries TRBV2 and TRBJ1-2; 8 positions match TRBD1. CDR1 is SNHLY and CDR2 is FYNNEI in the germline V gene. V lost 6 bases, J lost 4 bases, and 13 bases stayed unmatched. The length of the CDR3 is 16 residues. This chain's CDR3 is CASRSGTGQILYGYTF. Here the CDR3 DNA reads TGTGCCAGCAGGTCCGGGACAGGCCAAATTCTCTATGGCTACACCTTC.

This clone was seen once. The genes are TRBV19 and TRBJ1-2, with D unresolved. Deletions cut 1 base from V and 7 bases from J, with 16 bases between. CDR1 and CDR2 from the germline V gene are LNHDA and SQIVND (reference sequence). The CDR3 has 15 residues. The CDR3 DNA reads as TGTGCCAGTAGTATAGTTGCAGGACTTGCTTTTGGCTACACCTTC. Its protein is CASSIVAGLAFGYTF.

The J gene is TRBJ1-1, the V gene TRBV25-1; TRBD1 matches 11 bases. The CDR3 loop spans 17 amino acids. The germline gives CDR1 MGHDK, CDR2 SYGVNS. J was trimmed by 0 bases and V by 1 base; bases with no gene match: 4. The DNA of the CDR3 is TGTGCCAGCAGTGAATGGTTGGGACAGGGGGTGAACACTGAAGCTTTCTTT. Protein product: CASSEWLGQGVNTEAFF.

The genes are TRBV7-9 and TRBJ2-2, with 12 bases matching TRBD2. Germline lookup yields CDR1 SEHNR and CDR2 FQNEAQ (reference sequence). This CDR3 has 17 residues. With 5 bases clipped from V and 3 bases from J, the junction kept 7 bases outside the gene matches. DNA of the CDR3: TGTGCCAGCAGCGGAAAAAGACTAGCGGGAGACACCGGGGAGCTGTTTTTT. Residues: CASSGKRLAGDTGELFF.

The rearrangement joins TRBV19 to TRBJ2-7; 13 bases fit TRBD2. CDR1 is LNHDA, CDR2 SQIVND, per germline (reference sequence). The CDR3 consists of 18 residues. Losses at the gene ends were 1 base for V and 2 bases for J; bases not matched to a gene: 8. DNA for the CDR3: TGTGCCAGTAGTATAGGACTAGCGGGAGGCCCTAGCCCCTACGAGCAGTACTTC. It is translated as CASSIGLAGGPSPYEQYF.

The chain uses TRBV5-1 and TRBJ2-3; the match to TRBD2 covers 7 bases. CDR1 and CDR2 from the germline V gene are SGHRS and YFSETQ. V shed 4 bases and J 6 bases; nucleotides not matched to a gene: 8. This CDR3 spans 14 amino acids. The CDR3 bases are TGCGCCAGCAGCCTCGGGGAGGGGCGCGATACGCAGTATTTT. Protein sequence: CASSLGEGRDTQYF.

This chain joins TRBV6-1 and TRBJ1-2; 8 nucleotides align to TRBD1. With 5 bases clipped from V and 2 bases from J, the junction kept 4 bases outside the gene matches. This CDR3 contains 14 residues. The V gene's germline CDR1 is MNHNS and CDR2 SASEGT. CDR3 protein: CASSRDRLNYGYTF. The CDR3 nucleotides are TGTGCCAGCAGTCGGGACAGGCTCAACTATGGCTACACCTTC.

This clone was detected only a few times. The chain uses TRBV19 and TRBJ1-5; possibly TRBD1 for D (6 bases). CDR1 is LNHDA, CDR2 SQIVND, per germline (reference sequence). The V end lost 5 bases, the J end lost 7 bases, and 15 bases lay between the germline ends. This CDR3 has 14 residues. The CDR3 DNA sequence: TGTGCCAGTAGTCAGGGGTTTGAGGGACAGCCCCAGCATTTT. Its translation is CASSQGFEGQPQHF.

CDR3 protein: CASSETGGGNSPLHF. Here the CDR3 DNA reads TGTGCCAGCAGTGAAACGGGGGGAGGAAACTCACCCCTCCACTTT. This chain connects TRBV2 to TRBJ1-6, with a weak D call TRBD1 (5 bases). The CDR3 sequence is 15 residues long. The V and J ends lost 2 bases and 10 bases respectively, with 15 bases between them. Germline V gives CDR1 SNHLY, CDR2 FYNNEI.

The count of this clone is one. This sequence joins TRBV18 and TRBJ1-4; TRBD1 agrees at 10 bases. The V gene's germline CDR1 is KGHSH and CDR2 LQKENI. The CDR3 loop spans 14 amino acids. V lost 2 bases to trimming and J lost 6 bases; unmatched junction nucleotides: 0. The CDR3 protein is CASSPGTGDEKLFF. Written as DNA, the CDR3 is TGTGCCAGCTCACCAGGGACAGGGGATGAAAAACTGTTTTTT. Supplemented by reference TRBV18 and TRBJ1-4, the full variable domain reads NAGVMQNPRHLVRRRGQEARLRCSPMKGHSHVYWYRQLPEEGLKFMVYLQKENIIDESGMPKERFSAEFPKEGPSILRIQQVVRGDSAAYFCASSPGTGDEKLFFGSGTQLSVL.

The chain carries TRBV18 and TRBJ2-1; a weak D match, TRBD1 (6 bases). The length of the CDR3 is 15 residues. CDR1 and CDR2 from the germline V gene are KGHSH and LQKENI. The germline V and J ends were trimmed by 3 bases and 8 bases, with 17 bases remaining between them. The CDR3: CASSPFQGSTDEQFF. The CDR3 bases are TGTGCCAGCTCACCCTTCCAGGGGAGTACAGATGAGCAGTTCTTC.

The J gene is TRBJ1-3, the V gene TRBV4-3; D perhaps matches TRBD1 (5 bases). The CDR3 is 17 residues long. CDR1 is LGHNA, CDR2 YSLEER, per germline. V was clipped by 0 bases and J by 2 bases, with 14 bases between them. The CDR3 coding sequence is TGCGCCAGCAGCCAAGATCTCGACAGCCGAACTGGAAACACCATATATTTT. Amino acids: CASSQDLDSRTGNTIYF.

This clone was seen a handful of times. The V and J genes are TRBV4-2 and TRBJ2-3, with TRBD2 matching 9 bases. Losses at the gene ends were 2 bases for V and 0 bases for J; bases not matched to a gene: 3. In germline, CDR1 is LGHNA, CDR2 YNFKEQ. This CDR3 is 16 amino acids long. In DNA, the CDR3 is TGTGCCAGCAGCCAACGGACTAGCGTCAGCACAGATACGCAGTATTTT. Residues: CASSQRTSVSTDTQYF.

V and J are TRBV9 and TRBJ2-2; 8 bases agree with TRBD1. Germline V CDR1 and CDR2: SGDLS, YYNGEE. The CDR3 runs 15 residues. V was pared by 4 bases and J by 0 bases, with 2 bases of the junction left unmatched. The CDR3 nucleotides read TGTGCCAGCAGCTCGGGACAGGCGAACACCGGGGAGCTGTTTTTT. Residues: CASSSGQANTGELFF.